These 19 T cell receptor beta chains were sequenced from one sample in a study of CD8 T cells in Susac syndrome. The authors reverse transcribed roughly 0.5 to 1 ug RNA with random hexamers. TCRdb analysed the immunoSEQ multiplex PCR reads with MiXCR anew, one entry per CDR3 protein. The sample comprises about 120,000 distinct CDR3 sequences, around 90% of which are singletons, and 0.13% to 0.15% rests with the top ten. Sequenced material: CD4+ T cells from PBMCs. All receptors come from a human donor in good health.

Remarks on this clonotype: A junction end diverges from the germline sequence, so it may reflect a read error. This chain uses TRBV10-3 with TRBJ1-1, with D hard to call. This CDR3 has 18 residues. Germline-derived CDR1 and CDR2 are ENHRY and SYGVKD. CDR3 in DNA: TGTACCATCAGTGAGTCGAAGAGCCTAATCGTCGCGAACACTGAAGCTTTCTTT. It specifies CTISESKSLIVANTEAFF.

The chain has TRBV20-1 and TRBJ1-1; 8 bases align to TRBD1. CDR1 and CDR2 from the germline V gene are DFQATT and SNEGSKA (reference sequence). CDR3 size: 15 residues. V was pared by 3 bases and J by 3 bases, with 9 bases of the junction left unmatched. The CDR3 DNA reads TGCAGTGCTAGTAGCGCCGCAGGGGGCCACACTGAAGCTTTCTTT. Translation gives CSASSAAGGHTEAFF.

This chain uses TRBV7-2 with TRBJ1-2, with 7 bases matching TRBD1. V was pared by 5 bases and J by 8 bases, with 11 bases of the junction left unmatched. Germline loops: CDR1 SGHTA, CDR2 FQGNSA. The CDR3 consists of 14 residues. The CDR3 DNA is TGTGCCAGCAGCCCGGGACAGCCAAAACTAGGCTACACCTTC. This sequence encodes CASSPGQPKLGYTF.

J is TRBJ2-1 and V is TRBV12-3 or TRBV12-4; 13 bases align to TRBD2. The junction had 2 bases not matched to a gene; V was cut back by 4 bases and J by 2 bases. This CDR3 is 16 amino acids long. CDR3: CASSWTSGSTYNEQFF. CDR3 in DNA: TGTGCCAGCAGTTGGACTAGCGGGAGTACCTACAATGAGCAGTTCTTC.

The gene calls are TRBV20-1 and TRBJ2-7; 9 positions agree with TRBD1. The CDR3 extends over 13 amino acids. CDR1 is DFQATT, CDR2 SNEGSKA, per germline (reference sequence). Unmatched junction bases numbered 3, after V lost 4 bases and J lost 2 bases. CDR3 amino acids: CSAIGQGTYEQYF. DNA for the CDR3: TGCAGTGCTATCGGACAGGGGACCTACGAGCAGTACTTC.

The chain links TRBV4-3 to TRBJ2-1, with D possibly matching TRBD1 (7 bases). V was pared by 3 bases and J by 6 bases, with 15 bases between. The CDR3 runs to 15 residues. The germline V gene encodes CDR1 LGHNA and CDR2 YSLEER. The CDR3 reads CASSQDAQGGNEQFF. The CDR3, as DNA: TGCGCCAGCAGCCAGGACGCCCAGGGGGGCAATGAGCAGTTCTTC.

This chain links TRBV19 with TRBJ2-7; 12 positions match TRBD1. This CDR3 contains 14 residues. J was trimmed by 6 bases and V by 7 bases; bases with no gene match: 7. Germline CDR1 reads LNHDA; CDR2 reads SQIVND (reference sequence). In DNA form, the CDR3 reads TGTGCCAGTATGGCGGGGACAGGGGGCGCCGAGCAGTACTTC. It translates to CASMAGTGGAEQYF.

The V gene is TRBV12-3 or TRBV12-4, the J gene TRBJ1-6; D is possibly TRBD1 (6 bases). V dropped 4 bases and J dropped 8 bases, with 12 bases sitting between them. CDR3 length equals 14 residues. Here the CDR3 DNA reads TGTGCCAGCAGTTCCCTCGACAGGTATTCACCCCTCCACTTT. It specifies CASSSLDRYSPLHF.

V is TRBV7-9 and J is TRBJ1-2; D is perhaps TRBD1 (5 bases). Trimming cost V 5 bases and J 5 bases, with 18 bases left between them. This CDR3 is 15 amino acids long. Germline-derived CDR1 and CDR2 are SEHNR and FQNEAQ (reference sequence). The CDR3 reads CASSLGAAELYGYTF. The CDR3 nucleotides read TGTGCCAGCAGCCTCGGGGCTGCGGAATTGTATGGCTACACCTTC.

V is TRBV7-7 and J is TRBJ2-3; 9 bases are a match to TRBD1. The length of the CDR3 is 15 residues. Trimming at V came to 5 bases and at J to 1 base, leaving 4 bases not matched to a gene. Germline V lookup: CDR1 SSHAT, CDR2 FNYEAQ (reference sequence). This chain's CDR3 is CASSAGQGRTDTQYF. The CDR3 DNA reads TGTGCCAGCAGCGCGGGACAGGGACGCACAGATACGCAGTATTTT.

The chain combines TRBV18 with TRBJ2-1, with TRBD1 matching over 8 bases. The J segment lost 4 bases and the V segment lost 3 bases, leaving 5 bases of the junction unmatched. From germline, CDR1 is KGHSH and CDR2 LQKENI. The CDR3 is 15 amino acids. The CDR3 bases are TGTGCCAGCTCACCCGGACAGGGCATGTACAATGAGCAGTTCTTC. It is translated as CASSPGQGMYNEQFF.

This chain uses TRBV28 with TRBJ1-1; no definite D call. Trimming stripped 2 bases from V and 5 bases from J, with 15 bases between. This CDR3 spans 15 amino acids. The germline gives CDR1 MDHEN, CDR2 SYDVKM. The CDR3, as DNA: TGTGCCAGCAGTTTACCCCGAGGGCAGGTAACTGAAGCTTTCTTT. Translation gives CASSLPRGQVTEAFF.

The V call is TRBV7-9, the J call TRBJ2-3, with D uncertain. Trimming cost V 2 bases and J 3 bases, with 6 bases left between them. The CDR3 consists of 13 residues. Germline V CDR1 and CDR2: SEHNR, FQNEAQ (reference sequence). In DNA, the CDR3 is TGTGCCAGCAGCTTACCCGGGACAGATACGCAGTATTTT. This gives the protein CASSLPGTDTQYF. Looking up the rest from reference TRBV7-9 and TRBJ2-3 gives the full variable domain: DTGVSQNPRHKITKRGQNVTFRCDPISEHNRLYWYRQTLGQGPEFLTYFQNEAQLEKSRLLSDRFSAERPKGSFSTLEIQRTEQGDSAMYLCASSLPGTDTQYFGPGTRLTVL.

The DNA for the CDR3 is TGTGCCAGCAGCTTAGTCGGGTCGAACACCGGGGAGCTGTTTTTT. Translating gives CASSLVGSNTGELFF. The chain joins TRBV7-3 to TRBJ2-2; no firm D call. The CDR3 runs 15 residues. Germline V gene lookup returns CDR1 SGHTA and CDR2 FQGTGA. The V end lost 2 bases, the J end lost 0 bases, and 7 bases lay between the germline ends.

J is TRBJ1-2 and V is TRBV2, with a possible D match to TRBD1 (5 bases). The germline V and J ends were trimmed by 7 bases and 8 bases, with 23 bases remaining between them. Germline loops: CDR1 SNHLY, CDR2 FYNNEI. The CDR3 runs 15 residues. The CDR3 is CASTRSGQDNGGYTF. CDR3 coding DNA: TGTGCCAGCACCCGGTCGGGGCAGGACAACGGGGGCTACACCTTC.

The J gene is TRBJ1-2, the V gene TRBV12-5; a possible D gene is TRBD1 (5 bases). Per the germline V gene, CDR1 is LGHNT and CDR2 is FRNRAP. With 2 bases removed from V and 4 bases from J, the gap between germline ends came to 11 bases. This CDR3 spans 14 amino acids. As DNA, the CDR3 is TGTGCTAGTGGTTTGAGTCAGGGCGTCTATGGCTACACCTTC. As protein: CASGLSQGVYGYTF.

The V and J genes are TRBV20-1 and TRBJ2-7; TRBD1 matches at 8 bases. There are 14 residues in the CDR3. The germline V gene encodes CDR1 DFQATT and CDR2 SNEGSKA (reference sequence). V was pared by 0 bases and J by 3 bases, with 4 bases of the junction left unmatched. The CDR3 protein is CSARDHTGGYEQYF. CDR3 DNA sequence: TGCAGTGCTAGAGATCACACAGGGGGCTACGAGCAGTACTTC.

Regarding this clonotype: A junction boundary mismatches the germline segment, possibly from a read error. The chain joins TRBV7-7 to TRBJ2-3; no clear D gene. The CDR3 length is 13 residues. Germline V gene lookup returns CDR1 SSHAT and CDR2 FNYEAQ (reference sequence). The CDR3 region is CASSLVFTDTQYF. The CDR3, as DNA: TGTGCTAGCAGCTTAGTATTTACAGATACGCAGTATTTT.

The V call is TRBV25-1, the J call TRBJ2-5; TRBD2 agrees at 11 bases. Germline V gene data show CDR1 as MGHDK and CDR2 as SYGVNS. Unmatched junction bases numbered 15, after V lost 3 bases and J lost 3 bases. CDR3 size: 19 residues. The CDR3 DNA sequence: TGTGCCAGCAGTGAGCCGACAGGGGAACTAGCGGGAGATAAAGAGACCCAGTACTTC. Protein product: CASSEPTGELAGDKETQYF.